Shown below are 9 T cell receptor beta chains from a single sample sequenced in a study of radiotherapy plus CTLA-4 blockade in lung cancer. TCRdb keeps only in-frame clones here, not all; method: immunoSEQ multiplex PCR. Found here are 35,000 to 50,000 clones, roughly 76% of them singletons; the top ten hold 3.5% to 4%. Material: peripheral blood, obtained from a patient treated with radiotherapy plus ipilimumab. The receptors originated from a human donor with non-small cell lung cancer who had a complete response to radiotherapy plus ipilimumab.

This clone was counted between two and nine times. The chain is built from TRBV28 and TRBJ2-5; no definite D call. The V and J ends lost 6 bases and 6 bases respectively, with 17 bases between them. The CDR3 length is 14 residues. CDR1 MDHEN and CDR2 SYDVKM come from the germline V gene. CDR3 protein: CASSLSLAFKTQYF. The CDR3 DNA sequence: TGTGCCAGCAGCTTGTCCCTGGCATTTAAGACCCAGTACTTC. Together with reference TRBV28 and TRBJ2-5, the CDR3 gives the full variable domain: DVKVTQSSRYLVKRTGEKVFLECVQDMDHENMFWYRQDPGLGLRLIYFSYDVKMKEKGDIPEGYSVSREKKERFSLILESASTNQTSMYLCASSLSLAFKTQYFGPGTRLLVL.

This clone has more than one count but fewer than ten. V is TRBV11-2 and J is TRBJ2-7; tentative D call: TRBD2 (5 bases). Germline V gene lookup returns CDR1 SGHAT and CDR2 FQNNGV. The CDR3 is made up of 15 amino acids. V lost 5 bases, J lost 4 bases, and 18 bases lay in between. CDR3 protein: CASSRTSFREYEQYF. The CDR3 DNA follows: TGTGCCAGCAGCAGAACTAGTTTCCGGGAATACGAGCAGTACTTC. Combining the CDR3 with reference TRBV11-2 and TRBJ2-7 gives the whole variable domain EAGVAQSPRYKIIEKRQSVAFWCNPISGHATLYWYQQILGQGPKLLIQFQNNGVVDDSQLPKDRFSAERLKGVDSTLKIQPAKLEDSAVYLCASSRTSFREYEQYFGPGTRLTVT.

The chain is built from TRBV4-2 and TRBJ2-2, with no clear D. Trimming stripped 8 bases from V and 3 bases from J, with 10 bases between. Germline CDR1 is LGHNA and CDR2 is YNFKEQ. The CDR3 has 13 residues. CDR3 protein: CASVQLDTGELFF. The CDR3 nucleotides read TGTGCCAGCGTCCAACTTGACACCGGGGAGCTGTTTTTT.

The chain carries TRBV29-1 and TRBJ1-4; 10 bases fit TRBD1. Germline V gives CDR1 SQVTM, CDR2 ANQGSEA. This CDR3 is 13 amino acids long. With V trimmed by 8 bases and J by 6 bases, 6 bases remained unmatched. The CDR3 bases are TGCAGCTTTTCCGGGACAGGGGATGAAAAACTGTTTTTT. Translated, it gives CSFSGTGDEKLFF.

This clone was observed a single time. In DNA, the CDR3 is TGTGCCATCAGGGGGGGACTCTCTGGAAACACCATATATTTT. This encodes CAIRGGLSGNTIYF. The chain links TRBV7-9 to TRBJ1-3; 7 nucleotides match TRBD1. V shed 10 bases and J 0 bases; nucleotides not matched to a gene: 6. The CDR3 length is 14 residues. Germline V gene lookup returns CDR1 SEHNR and CDR2 FQNEAQ (reference sequence).

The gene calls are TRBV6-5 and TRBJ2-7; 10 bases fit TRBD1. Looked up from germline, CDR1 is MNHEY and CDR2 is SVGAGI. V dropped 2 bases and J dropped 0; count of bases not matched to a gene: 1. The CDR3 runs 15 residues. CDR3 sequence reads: CASSYGQGVSYEQYF. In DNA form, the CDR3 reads TGTGCCAGCAGTTACGGACAGGGGGTCTCCTACGAGCAGTACTTC.

The chain's CDR3 is CASSLDLAGSNEQFF. CDR3 coding DNA: TGCGCCAGCAGCTTGGATCTAGCGGGAAGCAATGAGCAGTTCTTC. The V call is TRBV5-1, the J call TRBJ2-1; TRBD2 agrees at 9 bases. The CDR3 consists of 15 residues. Germline-derived CDR1 and CDR2 are SGHRS and YFSETQ. The V gene end was trimmed by 0 bases and the J gene end by 6 bases; junction bases not matched to a gene: 4.

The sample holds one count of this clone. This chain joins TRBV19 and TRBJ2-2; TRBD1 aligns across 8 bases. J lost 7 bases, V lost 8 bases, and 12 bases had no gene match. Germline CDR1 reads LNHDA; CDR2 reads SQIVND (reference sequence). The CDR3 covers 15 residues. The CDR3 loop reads CASFPGQGRIGELFF. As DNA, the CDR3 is TGTGCCAGTTTCCCCGGACAGGGAAGAATCGGGGAGCTGTTTTTT.

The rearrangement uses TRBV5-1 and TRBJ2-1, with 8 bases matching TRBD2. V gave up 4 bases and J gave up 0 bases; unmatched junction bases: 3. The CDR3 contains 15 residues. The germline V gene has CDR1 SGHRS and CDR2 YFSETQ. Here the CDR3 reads CASSTSGSSYNEQFF. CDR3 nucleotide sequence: TGCGCCAGCAGCACCAGCGGGAGCTCCTACAATGAGCAGTTCTTC.